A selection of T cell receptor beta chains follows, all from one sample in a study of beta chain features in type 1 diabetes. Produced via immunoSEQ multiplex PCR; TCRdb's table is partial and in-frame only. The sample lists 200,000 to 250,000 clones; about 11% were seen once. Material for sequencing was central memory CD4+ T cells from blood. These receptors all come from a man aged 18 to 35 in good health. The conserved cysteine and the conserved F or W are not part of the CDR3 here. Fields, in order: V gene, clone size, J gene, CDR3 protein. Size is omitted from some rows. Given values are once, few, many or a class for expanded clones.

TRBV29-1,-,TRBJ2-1,SVLGGKHTNEQF
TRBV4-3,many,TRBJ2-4,ASSLWTGTLAKNIQY
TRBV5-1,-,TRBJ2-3,ASSLDKDTQY
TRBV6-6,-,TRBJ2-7,ASRAGNSYEQY
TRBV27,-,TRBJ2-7,ASSFNRDRGHEQY
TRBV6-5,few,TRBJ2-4,ASSFRDKSIQY
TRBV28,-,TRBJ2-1,ASSSSPHNEQF
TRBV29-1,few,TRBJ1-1,SGRQGDTEAF
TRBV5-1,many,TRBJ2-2,ASSFGETGELF
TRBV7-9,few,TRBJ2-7,ASSLEGQAYEQY
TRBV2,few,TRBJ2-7,ASSESPTGVVDEQY
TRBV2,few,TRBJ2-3,ASSDSPMRDTQY
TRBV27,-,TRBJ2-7,ASSLSAGGTYEQY
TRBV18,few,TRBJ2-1,ATGKGLADPMNEQF
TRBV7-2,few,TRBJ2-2,ASSFASNTGELF
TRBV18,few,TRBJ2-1,ASSLLDLAGNEQF
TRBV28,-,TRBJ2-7,ASSFRTYEQY
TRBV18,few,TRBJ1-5,ASSPIQGAGQPQH
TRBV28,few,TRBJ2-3,ASSLPSGSFGTQY
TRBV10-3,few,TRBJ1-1,AISSPRQGNTEAF
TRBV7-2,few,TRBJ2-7,ASSLVGGRPSSYEQY
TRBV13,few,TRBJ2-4,ASSRSAGAQY
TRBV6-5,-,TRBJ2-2,ASSYNRAGGELF